One sample yielded the 8 T cell receptor beta chains listed below, sequenced in a study of T cell responses to AZD1222 COVID-19 vaccine. The assay was immunoSEQ multiplex PCR, and TCRdb's table has in-frame clones only and misses some. The sample consists of roughly 120,000 clones, more than 75% of them appearing once. Sequenced material: peripheral blood, taken 28 days after the second AZD1222 dose. These receptors were taken from an adult who received the AZD1222 COVID-19 vaccine.

The chain is built from TRBV5-1 and TRBJ1-4; 7 nucleotides line up with TRBD1. Germline values: CDR1 SGHRS, CDR2 YFSETQ. The CDR3 spans 14 residues. V lost 3 bases and J lost 5; bases outside the gene matches: 4. CDR3 protein: CASSSGQVNEKLFF. CDR3 DNA sequence: TGCGCCAGCAGCTCCGGACAGGTCAATGAAAAACTGTTTTTT.

The table lists this clone with a count of one. The chain combines TRBV29-1 with TRBJ1-2, with D maybe TRBD1 (6 bases). Per germline, CDR1 SQVTM and CDR2 ANQGSEA. Trimming shortened V by 4 bases and J by 1 base, and 10 bases separated the two germline ends. The CDR3 spans 13 residues. The CDR3 sequence: CSVVTGHNYGYTF. The DNA of the CDR3 is TGCAGCGTTGTGACGGGACATAACTATGGCTACACCTTC.

The chain employs TRBV6-2 or TRBV6-3 and TRBJ2-3; D call uncertain. Germline CDR1 reads MNHEY; CDR2 reads SVGEGT. The CDR3 contains 16 residues. The V end lost 6 bases, the J end lost 2 bases, and 18 bases lay between the germline ends. As DNA, the CDR3 is TGTGCCAGCAGCTCATCGAGGATTAGAGACACAGATACGCAGTATTTT. Protein: CASSSSRIRDTDTQYF.

The chain employs TRBV28 and TRBJ1-2; unclear D gene. CDR3 length equals 12 residues. Germline loops: CDR1 MDHEN, CDR2 SYDVKM. The V end was cut by 3 bases, the J end by 5 bases, with 7 bases between. Here the CDR3 reads CASSFWEYGYTF. In DNA, the CDR3 is TGTGCCAGCAGTTTTTGGGAGTATGGCTACACCTTC.

The chain joins TRBV30 to TRBJ1-2, with a weak D call TRBD1 (5 bases). V gave up 0 bases and J gave up 3 bases, with 11 bases separating them. The CDR3 totals 14 residues. Germline assignment: CDR1 GTSNPN and CDR2 SVGIG (reference sequence). CDR3 in DNA: TGTGCCTGGAGTGTATCCGGGACCCACTATGGCTACACCTTC. It is translated as CAWSVSGTHYGYTF.

V and J are TRBV7-6 and TRBJ2-3, with D uncertain. Germline lookup yields CDR1 SGHVS and CDR2 FNYEAQ. The CDR3 covers 13 residues. Trimming cost V 2 bases and J 5 bases, with 8 bases left between them. In nucleotides, the CDR3 is TGTGCCAGCAGCTTATTAGGAGTAGATACGCAGTATTTT. Amino acid sequence: CASSLLGVDTQYF.

V and J are TRBV7-9 and TRBJ1-5; 7 nucleotides align to TRBD1. CDR3 length: 17 amino acids. V gave up 5 bases and J gave up 0 bases; unmatched junction bases: 10. Germline loops: CDR1 SEHNR, CDR2 FQNEAQ (reference sequence). CDR3 protein: CASSLGQQRYSNQPQHF. The CDR3 nucleotides are TGTGCCAGCAGCCTGGGACAGCAGCGATATAGCAATCAGCCCCAGCATTTT.

The chain joins TRBV9 to TRBJ2-3, with 12 bases matching TRBD2. This CDR3 spans 22 amino acids. Unmatched junction bases numbered 27, after V lost 6 bases and J lost 4 bases. Germline V gives CDR1 SGDLS, CDR2 YYNGEE. The CDR3 DNA sequence: TGTGCCAGCAAGAGGGCTAGCGGGAGGGCCTTGGGGTTGGTTAAGGGCGCAGATACGCAGTATTTT. Its translation is CASKRASGRALGLVKGADTQYF.